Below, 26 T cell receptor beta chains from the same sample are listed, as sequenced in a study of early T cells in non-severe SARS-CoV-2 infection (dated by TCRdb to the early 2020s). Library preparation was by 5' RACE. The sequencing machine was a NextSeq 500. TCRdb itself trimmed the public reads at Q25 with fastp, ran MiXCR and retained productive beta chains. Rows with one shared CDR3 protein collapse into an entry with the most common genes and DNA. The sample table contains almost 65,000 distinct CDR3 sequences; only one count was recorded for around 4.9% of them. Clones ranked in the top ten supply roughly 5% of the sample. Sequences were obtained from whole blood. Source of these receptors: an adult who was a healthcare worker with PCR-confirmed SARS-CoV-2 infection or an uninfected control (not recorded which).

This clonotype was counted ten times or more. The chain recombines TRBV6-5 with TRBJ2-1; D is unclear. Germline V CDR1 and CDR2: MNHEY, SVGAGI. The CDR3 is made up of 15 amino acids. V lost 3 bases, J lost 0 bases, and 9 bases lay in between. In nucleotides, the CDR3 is TGTGCCAGCAGTTATGGTCCGAGCTCCTACAATGAGCAGTTCTTC. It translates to CASSYGPSSYNEQFF.

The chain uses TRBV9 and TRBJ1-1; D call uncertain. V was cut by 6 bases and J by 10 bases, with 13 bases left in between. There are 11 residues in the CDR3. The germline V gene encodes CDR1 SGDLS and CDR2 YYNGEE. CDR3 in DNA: TGTGCCAGCATTGGCCCTAAGGGAGCTTTCTTT. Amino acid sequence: CASIGPKGAFF.

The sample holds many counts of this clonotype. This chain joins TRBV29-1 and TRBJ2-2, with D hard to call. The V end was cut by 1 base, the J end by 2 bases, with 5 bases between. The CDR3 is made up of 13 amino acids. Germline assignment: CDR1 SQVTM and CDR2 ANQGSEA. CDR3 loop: CSVEGGNTGELFF. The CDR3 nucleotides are TGCAGCGTTGAAGGCGGTAACACCGGGGAGCTGTTTTTT.

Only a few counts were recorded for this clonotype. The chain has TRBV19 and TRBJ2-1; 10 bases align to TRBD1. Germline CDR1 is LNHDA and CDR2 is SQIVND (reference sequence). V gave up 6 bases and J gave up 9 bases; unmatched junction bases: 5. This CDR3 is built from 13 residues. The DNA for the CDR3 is TGTGCCAGTAGCCGGGACAGGGGAACTGAGCAGTTCTTC. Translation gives CASSRDRGTEQFF.

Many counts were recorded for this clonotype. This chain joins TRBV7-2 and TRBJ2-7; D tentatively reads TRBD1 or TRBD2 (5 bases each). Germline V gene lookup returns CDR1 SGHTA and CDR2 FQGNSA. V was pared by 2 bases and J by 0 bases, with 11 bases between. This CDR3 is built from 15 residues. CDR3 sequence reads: CASSLFPGTSYEQYF. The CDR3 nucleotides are TGTGCCAGCAGCTTATTTCCGGGGACCTCCTACGAGCAGTACTTC.

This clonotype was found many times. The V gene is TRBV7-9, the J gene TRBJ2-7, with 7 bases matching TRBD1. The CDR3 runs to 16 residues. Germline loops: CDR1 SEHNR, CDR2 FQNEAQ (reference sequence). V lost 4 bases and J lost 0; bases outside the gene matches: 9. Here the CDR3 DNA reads TGTGCCAGCAGCTCAACCCAGACAGGGCCCTCCTACGAGCAGTACTTC. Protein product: CASSSTQTGPSYEQYF. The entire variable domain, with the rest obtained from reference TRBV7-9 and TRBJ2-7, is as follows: DTGVSQNPRHKITKRGQNVTFRCDPISEHNRLYWYRQTLGQGPEFLTYFQNEAQLEKSRLLSDRFSAERPKGSFSTLEIQRTEQGDSAMYLCASSSTQTGPSYEQYFGPGTRLTVT.

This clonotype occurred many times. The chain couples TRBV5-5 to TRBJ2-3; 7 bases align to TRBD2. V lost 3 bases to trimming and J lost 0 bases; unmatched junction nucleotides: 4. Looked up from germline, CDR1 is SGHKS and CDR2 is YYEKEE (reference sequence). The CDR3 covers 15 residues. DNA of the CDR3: TGTGCCAGCAGCTCCCCTAGCGGCAGCACAGATACGCAGTATTTT. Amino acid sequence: CASSSPSGSTDTQYF.

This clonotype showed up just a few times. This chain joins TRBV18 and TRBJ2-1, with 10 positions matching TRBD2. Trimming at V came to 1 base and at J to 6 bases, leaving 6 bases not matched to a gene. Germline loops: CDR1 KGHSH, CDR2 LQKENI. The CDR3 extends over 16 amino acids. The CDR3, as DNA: TGTGCCAGCTCACCACGAGTGACTAGCGGGCCCAATGAGCAGTTCTTC. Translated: CASSPRVTSGPNEQFF.

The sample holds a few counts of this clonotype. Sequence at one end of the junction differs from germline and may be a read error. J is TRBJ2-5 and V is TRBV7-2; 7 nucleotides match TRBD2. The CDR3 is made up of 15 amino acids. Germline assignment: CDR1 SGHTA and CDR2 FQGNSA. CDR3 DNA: TGTGCCAGCAGCTTAGAAAGGACGGCTTTTGGGGGGGTAAACTTC. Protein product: CASSLERTAFGGVNF.

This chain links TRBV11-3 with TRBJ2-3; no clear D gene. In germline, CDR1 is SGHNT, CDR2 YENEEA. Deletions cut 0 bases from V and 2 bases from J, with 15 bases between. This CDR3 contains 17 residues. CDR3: CASSLDRWDAPTDTQYF. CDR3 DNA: TGTGCCAGCAGCTTAGATCGATGGGATGCGCCCACAGATACGCAGTATTTT.

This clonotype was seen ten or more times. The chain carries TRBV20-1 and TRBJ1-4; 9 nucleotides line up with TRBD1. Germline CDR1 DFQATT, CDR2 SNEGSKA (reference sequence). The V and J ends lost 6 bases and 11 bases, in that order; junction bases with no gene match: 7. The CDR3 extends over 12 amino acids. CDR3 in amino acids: CSARTGEGKLFF. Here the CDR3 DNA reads TGCAGTGCCAGGACAGGGGAGGGGAAACTGTTTTTT.

This chain's CDR3 is CASSSGQGANEKLFF. CDR3 DNA: TGTGCCAGCAGTTCCGGACAGGGGGCAAATGAAAAACTGTTTTTT. The V gene is TRBV12-3 or TRBV12-4, the J gene TRBJ1-4; TRBD1 matches at 11 bases. The CDR3 has 15 residues. Losses at the gene ends were 4 bases for V and 5 bases for J; bases not matched to a gene: 3.

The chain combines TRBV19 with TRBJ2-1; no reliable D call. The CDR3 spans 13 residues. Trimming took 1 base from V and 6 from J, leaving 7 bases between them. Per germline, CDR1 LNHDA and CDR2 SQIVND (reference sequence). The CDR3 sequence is CASSIVWGNEQFF. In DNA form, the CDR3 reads TGTGCCAGTAGTATAGTATGGGGCAATGAGCAGTTCTTC. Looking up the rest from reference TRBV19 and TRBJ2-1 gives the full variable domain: DGGITQSPKYLFRKEGQNVTLSCEQNLNHDAMYWYRQDPGQGLRLIYYSQIVNDFQKGDIAEGYSVSREKKESFPLTVTSAQKNPTAFYLCASSIVWGNEQFFGPGTRLTVL.

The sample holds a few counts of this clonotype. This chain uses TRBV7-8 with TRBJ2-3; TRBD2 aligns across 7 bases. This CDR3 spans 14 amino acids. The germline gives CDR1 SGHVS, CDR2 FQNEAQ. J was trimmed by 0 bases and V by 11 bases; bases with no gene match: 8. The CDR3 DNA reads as TGTGCCGGGGGAGGGTCACGTAGCACAGATACGCAGTATTTT. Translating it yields CAGGGSRSTDTQYF.

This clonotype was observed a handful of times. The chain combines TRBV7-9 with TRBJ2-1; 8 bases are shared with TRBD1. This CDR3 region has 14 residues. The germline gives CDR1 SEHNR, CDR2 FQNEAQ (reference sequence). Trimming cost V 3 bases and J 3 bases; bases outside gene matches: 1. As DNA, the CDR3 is TGTGCCAGCAGCTTTGGGACAGGCTACAATGAGCAGTTCTTC. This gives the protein CASSFGTGYNEQFF.

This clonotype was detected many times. The CDR3 sequence is CSITSGVQETQYF. The CDR3 DNA is TGCAGCATAACTAGCGGAGTCCAAGAGACCCAGTACTTC. The chain recombines TRBV29-1 with TRBJ2-5; 8 nucleotides line up with TRBD2. Germline CDR1 SQVTM, CDR2 ANQGSEA. The junction had 6 bases not matched to a gene; V was cut back by 8 bases and J by 1 base. The CDR3 runs to 13 residues.

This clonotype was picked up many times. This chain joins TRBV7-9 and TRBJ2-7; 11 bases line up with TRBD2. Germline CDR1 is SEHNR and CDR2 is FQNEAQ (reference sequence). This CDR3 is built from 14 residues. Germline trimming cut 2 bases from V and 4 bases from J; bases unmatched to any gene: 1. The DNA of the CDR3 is TGTGCCAGCAGCTTAACTAGCGGGGGATACGAGCAGTACTTC. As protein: CASSLTSGGYEQYF.

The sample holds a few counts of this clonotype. In nucleotides, the CDR3 is TGTGCCAGCAGGTCCACAGGGGACGAGCAGTACTTC. This translates into CASRSTGDEQYF. The rearrangement uses TRBV7-9 and TRBJ2-7, with 7 bases identical to TRBD1. The CDR3 spans 12 residues. From germline, CDR1 is SEHNR and CDR2 FQNEAQ (reference sequence). Trimming removed 6 bases from V and 5 bases from J; junction bases left unmatched: 4.

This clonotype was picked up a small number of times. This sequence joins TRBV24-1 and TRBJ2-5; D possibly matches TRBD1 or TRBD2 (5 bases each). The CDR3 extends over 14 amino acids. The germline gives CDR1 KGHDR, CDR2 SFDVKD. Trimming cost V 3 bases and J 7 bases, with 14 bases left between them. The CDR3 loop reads CATSDPSRGGTQYF. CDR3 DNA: TGTGCCACCAGTGATCCCTCCCGGGGCGGGACCCAGTACTTC.

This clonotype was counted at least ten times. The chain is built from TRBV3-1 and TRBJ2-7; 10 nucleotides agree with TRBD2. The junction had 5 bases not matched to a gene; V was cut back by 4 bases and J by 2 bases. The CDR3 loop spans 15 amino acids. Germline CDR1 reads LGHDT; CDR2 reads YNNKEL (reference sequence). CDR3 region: CASSLLGLAAYEQYF. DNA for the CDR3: TGTGCCAGCAGCCTCCTCGGACTAGCGGCCTACGAGCAGTACTTC.

CDR3 residues: CASSSDVRGRDSYF. The CDR3 nucleotides read TGTGCCAGCAGCTCAGACGTCCGCGGGAGAGATTCGTATTTT. The chain carries TRBV7-2 and TRBJ2-3; 7 bases agree with TRBD2. The J segment lost 14 bases and the V segment lost 4 bases, leaving 15 bases of the junction unmatched. Germline V gene sequence: CDR1 SGHTA, CDR2 FQGNSA. The CDR3 runs 14 residues.

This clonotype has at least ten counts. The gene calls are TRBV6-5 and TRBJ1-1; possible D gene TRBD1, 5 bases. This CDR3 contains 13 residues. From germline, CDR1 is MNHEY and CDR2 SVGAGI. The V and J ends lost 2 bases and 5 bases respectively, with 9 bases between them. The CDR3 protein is CASSYNGGTEAFF. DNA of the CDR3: TGTGCCAGCAGTTACAACGGGGGGACTGAAGCTTTCTTT.

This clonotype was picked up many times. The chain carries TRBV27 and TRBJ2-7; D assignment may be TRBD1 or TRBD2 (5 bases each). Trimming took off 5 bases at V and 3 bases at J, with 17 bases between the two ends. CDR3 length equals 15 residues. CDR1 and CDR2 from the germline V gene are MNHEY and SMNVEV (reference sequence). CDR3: CASSTVRGVSYEQYF. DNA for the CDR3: TGTGCCAGCAGTACCGTGAGGGGAGTGAGCTACGAGCAGTACTTC.

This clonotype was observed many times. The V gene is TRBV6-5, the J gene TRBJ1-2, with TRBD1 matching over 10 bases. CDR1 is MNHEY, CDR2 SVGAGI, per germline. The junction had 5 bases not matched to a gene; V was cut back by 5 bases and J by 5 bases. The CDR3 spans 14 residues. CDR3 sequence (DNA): TGTGCCAGCAGTGTCCCGGGACAGGGGTATGGCTACACCTTC. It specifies CASSVPGQGYGYTF.

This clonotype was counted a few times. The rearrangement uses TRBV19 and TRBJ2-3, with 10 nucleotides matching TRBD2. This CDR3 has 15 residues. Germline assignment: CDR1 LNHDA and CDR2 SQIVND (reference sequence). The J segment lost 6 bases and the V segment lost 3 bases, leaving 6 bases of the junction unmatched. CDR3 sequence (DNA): TGTGCCAGTAGTATGAGCGGGAGGGCCAAGGATACGCAGTATTTT. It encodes CASSMSGRAKDTQYF.

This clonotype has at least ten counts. For the CDR3, the DNA is TGTGCCAGCAGTTCCGGGACAGTTGATGAGCAGTTCTTC. It yields the protein CASSSGTVDEQFF. The chain employs TRBV12-3 or TRBV12-4 and TRBJ2-1; 7 nucleotides match TRBD1. The CDR3 is 13 amino acids. V lost 4 bases to trimming and J lost 8 bases; unmatched junction nucleotides: 5.